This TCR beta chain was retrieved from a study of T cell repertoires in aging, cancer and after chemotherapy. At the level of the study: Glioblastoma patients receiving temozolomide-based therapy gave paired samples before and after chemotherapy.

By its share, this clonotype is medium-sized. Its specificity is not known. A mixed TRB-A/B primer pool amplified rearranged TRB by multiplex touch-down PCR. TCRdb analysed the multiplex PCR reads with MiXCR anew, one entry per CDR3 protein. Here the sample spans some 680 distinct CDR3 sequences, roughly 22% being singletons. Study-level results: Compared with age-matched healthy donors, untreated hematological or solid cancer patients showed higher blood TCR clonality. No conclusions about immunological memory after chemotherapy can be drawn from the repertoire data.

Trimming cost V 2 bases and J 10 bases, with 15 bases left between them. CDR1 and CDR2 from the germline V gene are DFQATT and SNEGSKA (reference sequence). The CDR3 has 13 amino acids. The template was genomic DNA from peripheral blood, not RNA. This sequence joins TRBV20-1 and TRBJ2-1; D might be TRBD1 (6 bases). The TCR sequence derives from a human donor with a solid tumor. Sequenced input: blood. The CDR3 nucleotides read TGCAGTGCTAGAACACAGGGTTTACGAGAGCAGTTCTTC. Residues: CSARTQGLREQFF.